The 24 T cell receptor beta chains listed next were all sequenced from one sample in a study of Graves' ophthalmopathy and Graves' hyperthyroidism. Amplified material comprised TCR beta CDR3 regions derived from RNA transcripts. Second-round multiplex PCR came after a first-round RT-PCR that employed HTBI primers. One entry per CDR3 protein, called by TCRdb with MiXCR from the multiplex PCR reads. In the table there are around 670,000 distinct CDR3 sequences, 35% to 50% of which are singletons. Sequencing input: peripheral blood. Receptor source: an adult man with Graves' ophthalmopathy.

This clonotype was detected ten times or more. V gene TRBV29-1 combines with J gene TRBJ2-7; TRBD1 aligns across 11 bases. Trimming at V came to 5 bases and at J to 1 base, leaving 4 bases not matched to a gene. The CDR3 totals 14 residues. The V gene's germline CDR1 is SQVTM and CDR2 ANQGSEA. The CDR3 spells CSVPGQGASYEQYF. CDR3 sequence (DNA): TGCAGCGTTCCCGGACAGGGGGCATCCTACGAGCAGTACTTC.

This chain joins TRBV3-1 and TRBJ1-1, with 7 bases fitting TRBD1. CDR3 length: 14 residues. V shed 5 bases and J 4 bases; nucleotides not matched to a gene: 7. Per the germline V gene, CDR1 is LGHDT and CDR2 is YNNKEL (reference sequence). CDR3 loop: CASSNRGGATEAFF. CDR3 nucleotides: TGTGCCAGCAGCAACAGGGGAGGTGCCACTGAAGCTTTCTTT.

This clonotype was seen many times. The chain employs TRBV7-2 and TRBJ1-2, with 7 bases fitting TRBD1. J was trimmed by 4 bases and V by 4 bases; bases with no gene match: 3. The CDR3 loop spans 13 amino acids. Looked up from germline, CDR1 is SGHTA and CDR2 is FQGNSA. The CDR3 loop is CASSWDRLYGYTF. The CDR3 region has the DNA TGTGCCAGCAGCTGGGACAGACTCTATGGCTACACCTTC.

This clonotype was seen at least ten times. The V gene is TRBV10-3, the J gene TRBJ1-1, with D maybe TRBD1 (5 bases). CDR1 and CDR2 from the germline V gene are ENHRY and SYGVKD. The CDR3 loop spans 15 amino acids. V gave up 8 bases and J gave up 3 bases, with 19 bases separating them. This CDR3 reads CAISKRRGEDTEAFF. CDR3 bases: TGTGCCATCTCGAAGAGGCGGGGCGAAGACACTGAAGCTTTCTTT.

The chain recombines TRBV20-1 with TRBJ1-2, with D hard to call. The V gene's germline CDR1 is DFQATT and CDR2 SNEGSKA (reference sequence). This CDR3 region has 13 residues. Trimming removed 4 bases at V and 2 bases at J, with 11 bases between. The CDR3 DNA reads TGCAGTGCTACAGGCTCAGAGAACTATGGCTACACCTTC. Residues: CSATGSENYGYTF.

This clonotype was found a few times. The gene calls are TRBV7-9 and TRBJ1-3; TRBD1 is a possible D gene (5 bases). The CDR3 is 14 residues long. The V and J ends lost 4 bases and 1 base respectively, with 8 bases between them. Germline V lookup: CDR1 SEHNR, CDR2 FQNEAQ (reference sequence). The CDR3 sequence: CASSYGTSGNTIYF. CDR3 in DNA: TGTGCCAGCAGCTACGGGACGTCTGGAAACACCATATATTTT.

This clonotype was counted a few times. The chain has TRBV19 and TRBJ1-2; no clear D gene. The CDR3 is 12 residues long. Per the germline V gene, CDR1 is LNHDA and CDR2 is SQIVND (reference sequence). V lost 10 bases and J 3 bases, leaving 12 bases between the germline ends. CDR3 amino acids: CATSRLYYGYTF. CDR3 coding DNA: TGTGCCACCTCCCGACTCTACTATGGCTACACCTTC.

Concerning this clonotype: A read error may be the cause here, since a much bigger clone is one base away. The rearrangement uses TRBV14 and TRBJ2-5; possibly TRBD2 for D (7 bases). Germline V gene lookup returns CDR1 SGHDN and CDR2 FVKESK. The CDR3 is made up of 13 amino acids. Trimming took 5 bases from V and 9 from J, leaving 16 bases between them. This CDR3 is CASSNREGEAQYF. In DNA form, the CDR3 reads TGTGCCAGCAGCAACAGGGAGGGGGAGGCCCAGTACTTC.

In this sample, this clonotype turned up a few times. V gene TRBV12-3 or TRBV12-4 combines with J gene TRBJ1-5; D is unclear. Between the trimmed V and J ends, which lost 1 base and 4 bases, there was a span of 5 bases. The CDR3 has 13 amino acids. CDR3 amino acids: CASSLERNQPQHF. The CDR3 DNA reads TGTGCCAGCAGTTTAGAACGGAATCAGCCCCAGCATTTT.

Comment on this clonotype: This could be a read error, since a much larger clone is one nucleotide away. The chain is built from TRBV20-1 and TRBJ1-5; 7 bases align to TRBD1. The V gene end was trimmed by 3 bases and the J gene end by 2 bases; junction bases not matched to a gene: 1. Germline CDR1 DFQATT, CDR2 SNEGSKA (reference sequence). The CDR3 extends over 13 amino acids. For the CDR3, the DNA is TGCAGTGCTAGCACAGGGGGCAATCAGCCCCAGCATTTT. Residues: CSASTGGNQPQHF.

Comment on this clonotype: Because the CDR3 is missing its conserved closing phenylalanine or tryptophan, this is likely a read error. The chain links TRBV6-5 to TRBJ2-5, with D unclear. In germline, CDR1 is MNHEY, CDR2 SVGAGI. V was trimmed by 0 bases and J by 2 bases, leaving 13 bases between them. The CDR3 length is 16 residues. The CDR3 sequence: CASSYSSTANQETQYC. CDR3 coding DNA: TGTGCCAGCAGTTACTCTTCGACCGCAAATCAAGAGACCCAGTACTGC.

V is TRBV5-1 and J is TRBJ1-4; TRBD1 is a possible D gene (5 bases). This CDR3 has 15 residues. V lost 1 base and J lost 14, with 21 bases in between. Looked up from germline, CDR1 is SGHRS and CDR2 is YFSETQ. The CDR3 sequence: CASSLSYGTNEFLFF. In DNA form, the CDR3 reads TGCGCCAGCAGCTTGTCGTATGGGACTAATGAGTTTCTGTTTTTT.

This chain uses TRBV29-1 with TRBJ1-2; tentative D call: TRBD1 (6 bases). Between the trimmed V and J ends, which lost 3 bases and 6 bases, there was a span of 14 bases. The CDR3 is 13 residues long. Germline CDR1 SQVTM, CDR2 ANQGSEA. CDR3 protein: CSVEVGGGNGYTF. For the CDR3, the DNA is TGCAGCGTTGAGGTTGGGGGCGGTAATGGCTACACCTTC.

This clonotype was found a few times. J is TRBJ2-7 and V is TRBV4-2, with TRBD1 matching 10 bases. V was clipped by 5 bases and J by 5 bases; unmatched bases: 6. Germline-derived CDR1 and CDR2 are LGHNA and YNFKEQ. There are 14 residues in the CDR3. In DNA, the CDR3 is TGTGCCAGCAGCTCCCAGACAGGGGGCAACGAGCAGTACTTC. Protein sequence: CASSSQTGGNEQYF.

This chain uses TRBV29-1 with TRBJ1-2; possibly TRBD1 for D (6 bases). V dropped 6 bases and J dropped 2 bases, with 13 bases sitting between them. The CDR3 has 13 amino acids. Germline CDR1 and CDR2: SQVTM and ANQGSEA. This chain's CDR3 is CSVTPGGNYGYTF. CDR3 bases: TGCAGCGTAACCCCGGGGGGCAACTATGGCTACACCTTC.

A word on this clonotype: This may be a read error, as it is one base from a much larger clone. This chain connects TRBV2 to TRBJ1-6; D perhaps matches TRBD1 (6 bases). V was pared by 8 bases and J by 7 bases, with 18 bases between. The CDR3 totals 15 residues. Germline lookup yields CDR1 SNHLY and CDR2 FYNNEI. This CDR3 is CASQKGVMANSPLHF. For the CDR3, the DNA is TGTGCCAGCCAAAAGGGGGTAATGGCAAATTCACCCCTCCACTTT.

In DNA, the CDR3 is TGTGCCAGCAGCTCGACGGACAGGGGAAGCTCCTACGAGCAGTACTTC. Its translation is CASSSTDRGSSYEQYF. The chain recombines TRBV7-9 with TRBJ2-7, with 9 bases aligning to TRBD1. CDR3 length equals 16 residues. Trimming at V came to 4 bases and at J to 0 bases, leaving 7 bases not matched to a gene. In germline, CDR1 is SEHNR, CDR2 FQNEAQ (reference sequence).

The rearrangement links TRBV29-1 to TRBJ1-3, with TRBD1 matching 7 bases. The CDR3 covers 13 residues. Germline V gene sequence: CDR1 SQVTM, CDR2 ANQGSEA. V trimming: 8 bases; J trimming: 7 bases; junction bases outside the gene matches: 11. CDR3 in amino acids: CSFAGAGGNTIYF. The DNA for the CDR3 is TGCAGCTTCGCGGGGGCAGGGGGTAACACCATATATTTT.

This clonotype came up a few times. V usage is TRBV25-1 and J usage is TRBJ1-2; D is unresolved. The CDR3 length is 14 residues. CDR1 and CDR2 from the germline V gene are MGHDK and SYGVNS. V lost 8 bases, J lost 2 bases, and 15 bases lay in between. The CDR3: CASAMGWGNYGYTF. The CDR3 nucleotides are TGTGCCAGCGCTATGGGGTGGGGAAACTATGGCTACACCTTC.

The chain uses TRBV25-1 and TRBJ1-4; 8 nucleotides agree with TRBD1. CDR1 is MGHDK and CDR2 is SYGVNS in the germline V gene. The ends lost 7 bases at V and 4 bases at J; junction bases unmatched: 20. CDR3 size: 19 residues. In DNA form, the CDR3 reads TGTGCCAGCACCTATGGGGTACCCGGACAGGGTTGGGGTAATGAAAAACTGTTTTTT. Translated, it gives CASTYGVPGQGWGNEKLFF. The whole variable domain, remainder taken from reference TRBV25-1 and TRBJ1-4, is EADIYQTPRYLVIGTGKKITLECSQTMGHDKMYWYQQDPGMELHLIHYSYGVNSTEKGDLSSESTVSRIRTEHFPLTLESARPSHTSQYLCASTYGVPGQGWGNEKLFFGSGTQLSVL.

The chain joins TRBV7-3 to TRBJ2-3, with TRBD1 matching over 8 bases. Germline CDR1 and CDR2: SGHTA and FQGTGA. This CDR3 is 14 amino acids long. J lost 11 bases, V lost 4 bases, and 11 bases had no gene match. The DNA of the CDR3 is TGTGCCAGCAGCTCGACAACAACCGGACAGGGGCAGTATTTT. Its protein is CASSSTTTGQGQYF.

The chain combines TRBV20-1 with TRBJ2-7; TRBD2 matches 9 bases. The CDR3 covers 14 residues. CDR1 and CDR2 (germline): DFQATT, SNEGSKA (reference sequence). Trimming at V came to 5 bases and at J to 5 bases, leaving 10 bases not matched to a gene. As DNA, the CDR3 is TGCAGTGCTGTACTAGCGGGCATTACCCACGAGCAGTACTTC. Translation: CSAVLAGITHEQYF.

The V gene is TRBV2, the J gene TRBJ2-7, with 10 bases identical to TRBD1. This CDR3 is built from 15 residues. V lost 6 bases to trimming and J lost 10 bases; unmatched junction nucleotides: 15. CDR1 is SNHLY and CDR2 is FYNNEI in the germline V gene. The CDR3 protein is CASSLGQGGREAQYF. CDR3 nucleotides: TGTGCCAGCAGCCTCGGACAGGGGGGTCGAGAGGCCCAGTACTTC.

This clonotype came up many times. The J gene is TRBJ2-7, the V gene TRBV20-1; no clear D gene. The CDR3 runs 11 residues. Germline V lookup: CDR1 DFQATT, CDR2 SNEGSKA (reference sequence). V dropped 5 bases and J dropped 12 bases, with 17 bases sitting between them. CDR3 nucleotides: TGCAGTGCTGGACCGGGCGACACGTTGTACTTC. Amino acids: CSAGPGDTLYF.